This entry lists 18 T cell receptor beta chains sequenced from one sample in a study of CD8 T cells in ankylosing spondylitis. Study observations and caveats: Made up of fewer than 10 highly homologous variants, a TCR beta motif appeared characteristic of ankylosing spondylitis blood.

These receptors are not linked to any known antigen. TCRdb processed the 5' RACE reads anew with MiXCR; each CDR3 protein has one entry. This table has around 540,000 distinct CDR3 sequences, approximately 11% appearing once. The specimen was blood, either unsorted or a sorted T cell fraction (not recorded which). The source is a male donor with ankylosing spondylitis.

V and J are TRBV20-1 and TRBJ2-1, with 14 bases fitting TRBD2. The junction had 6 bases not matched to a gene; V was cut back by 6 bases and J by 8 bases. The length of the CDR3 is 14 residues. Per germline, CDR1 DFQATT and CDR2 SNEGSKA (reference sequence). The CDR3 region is CSALTSGREDEQFF. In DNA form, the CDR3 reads TGCAGTGCCCTGACTAGCGGGAGGGAGGATGAGCAGTTCTTC.

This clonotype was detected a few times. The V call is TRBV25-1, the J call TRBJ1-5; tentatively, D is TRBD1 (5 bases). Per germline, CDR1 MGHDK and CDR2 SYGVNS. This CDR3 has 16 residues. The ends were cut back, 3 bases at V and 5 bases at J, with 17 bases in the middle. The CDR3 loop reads CASSDTGLGTYQPQHF. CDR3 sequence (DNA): TGTGCCAGCAGTGATACCGGGCTTGGGACTTATCAGCCCCAGCATTTT.

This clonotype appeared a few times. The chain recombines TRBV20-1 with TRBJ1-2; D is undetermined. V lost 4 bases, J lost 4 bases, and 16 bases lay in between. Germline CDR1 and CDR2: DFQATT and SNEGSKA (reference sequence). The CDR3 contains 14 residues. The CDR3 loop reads CSAIRRQDLYGYTF. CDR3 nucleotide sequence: TGCAGTGCTATCAGACGGCAGGACCTCTATGGCTACACCTTC.

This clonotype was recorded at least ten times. As DNA, the CDR3 is TGTGCCACCAGTGAAAAGGTCGGTCTAGCGGGAGTGGATACGCAGTATTTT. It translates to CATSEKVGLAGVDTQYF. The gene calls are TRBV24-1 and TRBJ2-3; TRBD2 matches at 10 bases. The germline V gene encodes CDR1 KGHDR and CDR2 SFDVKD. The CDR3 loop spans 17 amino acids. V shed 4 bases and J 6 bases; nucleotides not matched to a gene: 12.

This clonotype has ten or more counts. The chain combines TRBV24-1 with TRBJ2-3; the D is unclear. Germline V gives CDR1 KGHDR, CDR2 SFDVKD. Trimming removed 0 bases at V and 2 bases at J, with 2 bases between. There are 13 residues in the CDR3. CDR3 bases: TGTGCCACCAGTGATTTGACCACAGATACGCAGTATTTT. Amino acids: CATSDLTTDTQYF.

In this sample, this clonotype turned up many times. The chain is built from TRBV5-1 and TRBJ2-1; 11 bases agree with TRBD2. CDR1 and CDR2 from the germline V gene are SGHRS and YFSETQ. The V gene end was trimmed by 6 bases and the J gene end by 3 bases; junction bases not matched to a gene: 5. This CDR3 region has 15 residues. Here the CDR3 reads CASTILAGDYNEQFF. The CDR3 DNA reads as TGCGCCAGCACAATACTAGCGGGAGACTACAATGAGCAGTTCTTC.

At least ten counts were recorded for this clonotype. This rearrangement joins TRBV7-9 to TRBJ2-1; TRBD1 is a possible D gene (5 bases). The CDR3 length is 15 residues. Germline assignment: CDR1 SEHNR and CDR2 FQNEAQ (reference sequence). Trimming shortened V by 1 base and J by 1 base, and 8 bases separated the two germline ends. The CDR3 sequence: CASSLGQGSYNEQFF. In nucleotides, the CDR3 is TGTGCCAGCAGCTTAGGGCAGGGATCCTACAATGAGCAGTTCTTC.

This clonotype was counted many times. DNA of the CDR3: TGTGCCACCAGCAACCAGCGGGGTACATCCGGGGAGCTGTTTTTT. Amino acids: CATSNQRGTSGELFF. This chain joins TRBV15 and TRBJ2-2; 7 nucleotides agree with TRBD2. The germline gives CDR1 LNHNV, CDR2 YYDKDF (reference sequence). The CDR3 covers 15 residues. Losses at the gene ends were 4 bases for V and 6 bases for J; bases not matched to a gene: 8.

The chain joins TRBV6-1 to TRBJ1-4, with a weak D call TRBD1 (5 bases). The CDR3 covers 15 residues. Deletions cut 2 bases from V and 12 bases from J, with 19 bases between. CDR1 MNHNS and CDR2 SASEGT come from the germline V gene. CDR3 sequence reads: CASSEMYGPTGELFF. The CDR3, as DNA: TGTGCCAGCAGTGAAATGTATGGGCCCACGGGGGAACTGTTTTTT.

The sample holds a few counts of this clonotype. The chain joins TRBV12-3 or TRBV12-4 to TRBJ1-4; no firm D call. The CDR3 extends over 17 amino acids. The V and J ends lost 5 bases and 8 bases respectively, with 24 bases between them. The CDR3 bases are TGTGCCAGCAGTCCAAGCGTGCTACGAGGGTGGAAAGAAAAACTGTTTTTT. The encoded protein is CASSPSVLRGWKEKLFF.

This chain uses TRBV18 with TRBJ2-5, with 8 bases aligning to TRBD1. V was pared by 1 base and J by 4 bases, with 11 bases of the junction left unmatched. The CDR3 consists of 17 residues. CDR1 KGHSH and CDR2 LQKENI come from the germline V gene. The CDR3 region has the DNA TGTGCCAGCTCACCACGGTTAACAGGGGGAATGGGAGAGACCCAGTACTTC. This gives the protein CASSPRLTGGMGETQYF.

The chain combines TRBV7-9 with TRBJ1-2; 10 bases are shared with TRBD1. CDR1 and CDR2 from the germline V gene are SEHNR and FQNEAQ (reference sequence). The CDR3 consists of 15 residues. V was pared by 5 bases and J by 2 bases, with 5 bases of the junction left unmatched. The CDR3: CASSPSGQGNYGYTF. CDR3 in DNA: TGTGCCAGCAGCCCGTCGGGACAGGGGAACTATGGCTACACCTTC.

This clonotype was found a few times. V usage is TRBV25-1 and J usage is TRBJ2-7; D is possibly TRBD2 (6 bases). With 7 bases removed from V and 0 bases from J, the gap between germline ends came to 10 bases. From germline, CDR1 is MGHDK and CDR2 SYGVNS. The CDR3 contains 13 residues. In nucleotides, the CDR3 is TGTGCCAGCATGGGGCGGGACTCCTACGAGCAGTACTTC. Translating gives CASMGRDSYEQYF.

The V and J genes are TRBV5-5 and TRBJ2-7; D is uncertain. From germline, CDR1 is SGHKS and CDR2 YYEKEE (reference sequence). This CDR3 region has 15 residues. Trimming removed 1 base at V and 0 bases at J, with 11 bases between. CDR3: CASSLMGNPSYEQYF. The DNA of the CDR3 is TGTGCCAGCAGCTTGATGGGGAACCCCTCCTACGAGCAGTACTTC.

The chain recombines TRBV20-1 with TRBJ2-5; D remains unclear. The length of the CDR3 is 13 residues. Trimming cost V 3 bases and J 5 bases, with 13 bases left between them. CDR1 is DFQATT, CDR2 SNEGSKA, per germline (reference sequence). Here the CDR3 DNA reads TGCAGTGCTAGGGTATCGCCCGGGGAGACCCAGTACTTC. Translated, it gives CSARVSPGETQYF.

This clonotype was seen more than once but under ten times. The CDR3, as DNA: TGTGCCAGCTCACCAGGGATCTCGGGAGCACTCCCTGAGCAGTTCTTC. This translates into CASSPGISGALPEQFF. The chain employs TRBV18 and TRBJ2-1; the D gene is possibly TRBD2 (6 bases). The CDR3 consists of 16 residues. Trimming shortened V by 2 bases and J by 9 bases, and 20 bases separated the two germline ends. Germline lookup yields CDR1 KGHSH and CDR2 LQKENI.

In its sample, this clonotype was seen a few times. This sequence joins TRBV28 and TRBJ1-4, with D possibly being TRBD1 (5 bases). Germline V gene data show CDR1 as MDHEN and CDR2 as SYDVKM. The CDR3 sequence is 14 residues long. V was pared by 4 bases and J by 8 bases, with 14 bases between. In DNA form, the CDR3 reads TGTGCCAGCAGTTCACAGGCAGGAGGGGAAAAACTGTTTTTT. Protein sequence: CASSSQAGGEKLFF. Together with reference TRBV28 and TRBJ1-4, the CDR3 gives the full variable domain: DVKVTQSSRYLVKRTGEKVFLECVQDMDHENMFWYRQDPGLGLRLIYFSYDVKMKEKGDIPEGYSVSREKKERFSLILESASTNQTSMYLCASSSQAGGEKLFFGSGTQLSVL.

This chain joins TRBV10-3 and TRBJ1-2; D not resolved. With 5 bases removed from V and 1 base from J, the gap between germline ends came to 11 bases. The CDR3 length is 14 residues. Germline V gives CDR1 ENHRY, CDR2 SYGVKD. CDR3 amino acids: CAISQMDGNYGYTF. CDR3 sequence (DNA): TGTGCCATCAGTCAGATGGACGGTAACTATGGCTACACCTTC.